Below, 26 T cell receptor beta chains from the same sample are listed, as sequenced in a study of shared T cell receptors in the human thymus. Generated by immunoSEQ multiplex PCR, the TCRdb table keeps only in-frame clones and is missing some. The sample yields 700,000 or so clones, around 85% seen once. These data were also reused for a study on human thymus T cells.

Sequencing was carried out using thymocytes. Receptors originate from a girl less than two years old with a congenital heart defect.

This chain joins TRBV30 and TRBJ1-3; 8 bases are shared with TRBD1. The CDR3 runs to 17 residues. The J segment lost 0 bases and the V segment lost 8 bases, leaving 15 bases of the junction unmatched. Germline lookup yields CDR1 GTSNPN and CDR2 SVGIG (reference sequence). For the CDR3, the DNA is TGTGCCACCATGCCCAGACAGGGGCCAGGCTCTGGAAACACCATATATTTT. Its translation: CATMPRQGPGSGNTIYF.

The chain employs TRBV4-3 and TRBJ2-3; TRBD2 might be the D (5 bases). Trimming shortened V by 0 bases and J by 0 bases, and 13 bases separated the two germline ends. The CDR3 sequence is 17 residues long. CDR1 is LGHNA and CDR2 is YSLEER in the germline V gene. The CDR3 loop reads CASSQDGLAYSTDTQYF. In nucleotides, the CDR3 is TGCGCCAGCAGCCAAGATGGCCTAGCCTATAGCACAGATACGCAGTATTTT.

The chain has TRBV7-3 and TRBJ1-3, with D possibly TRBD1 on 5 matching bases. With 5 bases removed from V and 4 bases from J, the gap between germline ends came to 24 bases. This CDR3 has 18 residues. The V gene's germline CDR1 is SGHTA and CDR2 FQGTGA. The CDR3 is CASSPQPSTGSAGNTIYF. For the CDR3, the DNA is TGTGCCAGCAGCCCCCAACCCTCAACAGGATCCGCAGGAAACACCATATATTTT.

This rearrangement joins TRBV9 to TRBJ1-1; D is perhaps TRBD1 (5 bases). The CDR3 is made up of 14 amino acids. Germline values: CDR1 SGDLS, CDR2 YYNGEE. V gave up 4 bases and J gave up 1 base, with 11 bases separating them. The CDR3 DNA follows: TGTGCCAGCAGCCCTCGACAGAAGAACACTGAAGCTTTCTTT. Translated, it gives CASSPRQKNTEAFF.

CDR3 residues: CASKVPDTSETQYF. The CDR3 DNA sequence: TGTGCCAGCAAGGTTCCGGACACCTCAGAGACCCAGTACTTC. V usage is TRBV5-6 and J usage is TRBJ2-5; the D gene is possibly TRBD1 (5 bases). Trimming removed 6 bases from V and 4 bases from J, with 16 bases in between. The CDR3 is 14 amino acids. The V gene's germline CDR1 is SGHDT and CDR2 YYEEEE.

This CDR3 is CASRGTGGAENTGELFF. The CDR3 DNA reads as TGCGCCAGCAGGGGAACCGGGGGGGCCGAGAACACCGGGGAGCTGTTTTTT. The V and J genes are TRBV4-1 and TRBJ2-2; 8 bases are a match to TRBD2. V dropped 6 bases and J dropped 1; count of bases not matched to a gene: 10. The germline V gene has CDR1 MGHRA and CDR2 YSYEKL. The CDR3 sequence is 17 residues long.

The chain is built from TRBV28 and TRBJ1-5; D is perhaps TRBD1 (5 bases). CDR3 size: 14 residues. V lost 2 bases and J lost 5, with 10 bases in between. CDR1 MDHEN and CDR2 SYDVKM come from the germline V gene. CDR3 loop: CASSLAAGDQPQHF. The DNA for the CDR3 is TGTGCCAGCAGTTTAGCGGCGGGGGATCAGCCCCAGCATTTT.

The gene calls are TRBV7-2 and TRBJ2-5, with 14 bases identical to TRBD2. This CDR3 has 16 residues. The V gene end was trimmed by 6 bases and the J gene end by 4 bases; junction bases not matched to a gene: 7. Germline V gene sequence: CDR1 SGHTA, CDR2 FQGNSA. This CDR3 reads CASRTTSGGARETQYF. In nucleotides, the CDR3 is TGTGCCAGCAGAACGACTAGCGGGGGGGCGCGAGAGACCCAGTACTTC. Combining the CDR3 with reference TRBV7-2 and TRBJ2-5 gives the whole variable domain GAGVSQSPSNKVTEKGKDVELRCDPISGHTALYWYRQSLGQGLEFLIYFQGNSAPDKSGLPSDRFSAERTGGSVSTLTIQRTQQEDSAVYLCASRTTSGGARETQYFGPGTRLLVL.

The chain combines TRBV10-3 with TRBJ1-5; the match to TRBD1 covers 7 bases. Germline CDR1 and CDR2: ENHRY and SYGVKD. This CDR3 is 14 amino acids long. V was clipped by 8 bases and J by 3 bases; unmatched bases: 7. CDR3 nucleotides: TGTGCCATCGCCTCGACAGGGATCAATCAGCCCCAGCATTTT. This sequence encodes CAIASTGINQPQHF.

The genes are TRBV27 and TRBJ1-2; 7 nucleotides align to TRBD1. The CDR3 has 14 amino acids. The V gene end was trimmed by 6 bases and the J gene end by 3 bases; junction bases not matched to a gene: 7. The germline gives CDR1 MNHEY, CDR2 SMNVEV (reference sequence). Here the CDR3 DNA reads TGTGCCAGCAGCCCCCGGGGACAGTACTATGGCTACACCTTC. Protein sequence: CASSPRGQYYGYTF.

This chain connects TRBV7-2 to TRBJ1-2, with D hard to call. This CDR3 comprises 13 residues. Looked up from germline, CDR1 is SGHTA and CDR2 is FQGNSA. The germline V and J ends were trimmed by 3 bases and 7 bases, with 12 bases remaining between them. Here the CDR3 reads CASSFDSGSGYTF. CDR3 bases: TGTGCCAGCAGCTTCGATTCGGGGTCTGGCTACACCTTC.

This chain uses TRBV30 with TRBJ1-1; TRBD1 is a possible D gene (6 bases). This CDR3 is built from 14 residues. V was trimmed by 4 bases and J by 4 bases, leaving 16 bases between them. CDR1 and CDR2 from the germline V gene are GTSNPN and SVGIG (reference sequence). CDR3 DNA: TGTGCCTGGAATGAAGGTGGGGGCGTCACTGAAGCTTTCTTT. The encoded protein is CAWNEGGGVTEAFF.

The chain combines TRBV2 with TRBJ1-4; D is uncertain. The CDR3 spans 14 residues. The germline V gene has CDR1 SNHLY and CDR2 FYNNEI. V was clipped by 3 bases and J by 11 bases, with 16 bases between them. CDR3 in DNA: TGTGCCAGCAGTGAGGGAGGGCAAGGAGATAAACTGTTTTTT. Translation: CASSEGGQGDKLFF.

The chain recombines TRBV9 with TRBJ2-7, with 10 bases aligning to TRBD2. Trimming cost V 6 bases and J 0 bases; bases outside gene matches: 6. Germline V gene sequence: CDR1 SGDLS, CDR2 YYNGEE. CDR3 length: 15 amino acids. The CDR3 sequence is CASTPSGGYSYEQYF. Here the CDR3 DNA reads TGTGCCAGCACCCCTAGCGGGGGTTACTCCTACGAGCAGTACTTC.

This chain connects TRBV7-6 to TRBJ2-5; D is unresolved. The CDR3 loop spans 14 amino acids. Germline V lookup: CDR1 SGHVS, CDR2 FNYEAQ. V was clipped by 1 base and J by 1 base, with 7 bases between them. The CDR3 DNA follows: TGTGCCAGCAGCTTAGTACTTTTCCAAGAGACCCAGTACTTC. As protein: CASSLVLFQETQYF. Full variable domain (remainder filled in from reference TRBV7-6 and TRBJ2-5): GAGVSQSPRYKVTKRGQDVALRCDPISGHVSLYWYRQALGQGPEFLTYFNYEAQQDKSGLPNDRFSAERPEGSISTLTIQRTEQRDSAMYRCASSLVLFQETQYFGPGTRLLVL.

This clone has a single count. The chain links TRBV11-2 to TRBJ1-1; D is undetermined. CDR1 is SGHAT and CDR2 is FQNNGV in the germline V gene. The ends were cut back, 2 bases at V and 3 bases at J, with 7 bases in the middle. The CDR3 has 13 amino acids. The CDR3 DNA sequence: TGTGCCAGCAGCTTATCTCGGTACACTGAAGCTTTCTTT. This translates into CASSLSRYTEAFF.

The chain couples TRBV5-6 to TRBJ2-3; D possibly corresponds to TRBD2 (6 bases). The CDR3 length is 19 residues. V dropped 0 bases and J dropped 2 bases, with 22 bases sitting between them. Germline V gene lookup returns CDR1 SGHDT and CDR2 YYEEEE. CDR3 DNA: TGTGCCAGCAGCTTGGCGATTTTAATGCTAGCGCGGGACACAGATACGCAGTATTTT. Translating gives CASSLAILMLARDTDTQYF. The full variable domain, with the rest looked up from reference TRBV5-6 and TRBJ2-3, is DAGVTQSPTHLIKTRGQQVTLRCSPKSGHDTVSWYQQALGQGPQFIFQYYEEEERQRGNFPDRFSGHQFPNYSSELNVNALLLGDSALYLCASSLAILMLARDTDTQYFGPGTRLTVL.

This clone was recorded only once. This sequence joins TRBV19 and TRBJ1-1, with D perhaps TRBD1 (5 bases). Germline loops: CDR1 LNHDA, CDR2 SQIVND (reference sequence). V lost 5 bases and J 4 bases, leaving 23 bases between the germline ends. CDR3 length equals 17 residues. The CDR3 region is CASSLVEEGSRSTEAFF. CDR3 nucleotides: TGTGCCAGTAGTTTGGTGGAGGAGGGGTCGAGGTCCACTGAAGCTTTCTTT. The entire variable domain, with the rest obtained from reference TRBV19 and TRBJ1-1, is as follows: DGGITQSPKYLFRKEGQNVTLSCEQNLNHDAMYWYRQDPGQGLRLIYYSQIVNDFQKGDIAEGYSVSREKKESFPLTVTSAQKNPTAFYLCASSLVEEGSRSTEAFFGQGTRLTVV.

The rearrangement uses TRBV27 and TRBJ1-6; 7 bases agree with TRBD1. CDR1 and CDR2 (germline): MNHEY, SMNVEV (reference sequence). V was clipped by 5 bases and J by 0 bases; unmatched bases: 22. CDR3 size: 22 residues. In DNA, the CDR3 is TGTGCCAGCAGTCCGAAGTTCCCGGGGACAGTGGGTTATAGCTCCTATAATTCACCCCTCCACTTT. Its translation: CASSPKFPGTVGYSSYNSPLHF.

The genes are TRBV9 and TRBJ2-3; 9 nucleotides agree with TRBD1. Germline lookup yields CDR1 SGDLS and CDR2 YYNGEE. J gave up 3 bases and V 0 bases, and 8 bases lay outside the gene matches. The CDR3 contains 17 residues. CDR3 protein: CASSVESGQGCTDTQYF. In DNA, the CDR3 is TGTGCCAGCAGCGTAGAGTCGGGACAGGGTTGTACAGATACGCAGTATTTT.

CDR3 nucleotide sequence: TGTGCCAGCAGCTTACCCTGGGGAGGAAACACTGAAGCTTTCTTT. It yields the protein CASSLPWGGNTEAFF. The chain recombines TRBV5-4 with TRBJ1-1; D gene unclear. Germline V gene data show CDR1 as SGHNT and CDR2 as YYREEE (reference sequence). The CDR3 extends over 15 amino acids. The V end was cut by 2 bases, the J end by 2 bases, with 13 bases between. Together with reference TRBV5-4 and TRBJ1-1, the CDR3 gives the full variable domain: ETGVTQSPTHLIKTRGQQVTLRCSSQSGHNTVSWYQQALGQGPQFIFQYYREEENGRGNFPPRFSGLQFPNYSSELNVNALELDDSALYLCASSLPWGGNTEAFFGQGTRLTVV.

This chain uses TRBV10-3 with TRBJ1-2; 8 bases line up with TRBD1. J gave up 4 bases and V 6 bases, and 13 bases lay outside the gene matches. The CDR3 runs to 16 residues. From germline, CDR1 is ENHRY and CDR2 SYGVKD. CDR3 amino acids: CAIRVTGGATLYGYTF. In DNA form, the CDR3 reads TGTGCCATCAGGGTTACAGGGGGAGCCACTCTCTATGGCTACACCTTC.

Here the CDR3 DNA reads TGTGCCAGCAGAGGAAGGACAGAGGATTCACCCCTCCACTTT. Amino acids: CASRGRTEDSPLHF. This chain connects TRBV27 to TRBJ1-6; D might be TRBD1 (6 bases). V was shortened by 6 bases and J by 8 bases, with 14 bases between the two germline ends. The CDR3 covers 14 residues. CDR1 MNHEY and CDR2 SMNVEV come from the germline V gene (reference sequence).

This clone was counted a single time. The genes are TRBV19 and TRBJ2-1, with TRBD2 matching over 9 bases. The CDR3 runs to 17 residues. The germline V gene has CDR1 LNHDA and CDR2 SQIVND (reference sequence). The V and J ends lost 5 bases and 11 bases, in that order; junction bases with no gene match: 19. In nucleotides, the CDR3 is TGTGCCAGTAGTGCGGATCTAGCGGGGACCGCTTACCATAAGCAGTTCTTC. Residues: CASSADLAGTAYHKQFF.

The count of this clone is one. This CDR3 is CASITIGSLGSPLHF. In DNA, the CDR3 is TGTGCCAGCATTACAATAGGGAGTCTGGGGTCACCCCTCCACTTT. The chain links TRBV6-1 to TRBJ1-6, with D unclear. V was trimmed by 7 bases and J by 10 bases, leaving 20 bases between them. This CDR3 comprises 15 residues. Germline V gene data show CDR1 as MNHNS and CDR2 as SASEGT.

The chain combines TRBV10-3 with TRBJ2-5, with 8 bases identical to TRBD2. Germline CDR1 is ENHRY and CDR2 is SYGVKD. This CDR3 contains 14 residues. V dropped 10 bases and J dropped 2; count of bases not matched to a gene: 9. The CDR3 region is CATAGGGPQETQYF. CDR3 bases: TGTGCCACCGCCGGGGGGGGCCCACAAGAGACCCAGTACTTC.